This T cell receptor (beta chain) was captured by sequencing in a study of blood T cell repertoires in COVID-19. Study context: Whether acute or convalescent, the COVID-19 samples came from the United States, Italy and Spain.

CDR3 length: 14 amino acids. CDR1 is SQVTM, CDR2 ANQGSEA, per germline. Trimming at V came to 5 bases and at J to 4 bases, leaving 11 bases not matched to a gene. Study processing details: Researchers report that nucleated cell counts were estimated from reference gene primer amplification. Some clones are missing from TCRdb's copy, which holds only in-frame ones; the method was immunoSEQ multiplex PCR. V and J calls and clone size are given by that table; D and trimming were obtained from the DNA. The table has around 70,000 clones, around 86% seen once. The sequence was obtained from a man over 45 with active COVID-19. Material for sequencing was peripheral blood. The genes are TRBV29-1 and TRBJ2-7; 7 bases are shared with TRBD1. DNA for the CDR3: TGCAGCGTTCGGATGACAGGGAAGGTTTACGAGCAGTACTTC. Its translation is CSVRMTGKVYEQYF.